What follows is one T cell receptor beta chain and its context. The antigen is undetermined. The authors used template switching to add a universal primer site and gave cDNA unique molecular identifiers. Via MiXCR, TCRdb re-called the 5' RACE reads, giving one row per CDR3 protein. Among some 1,600,000 distinct CDR3 sequences listed, about 30% were seen once. This sample stems from a study of identical twins. General study results and limits: Fewer insertions marked abundant cord blood beta clonotypes; young adult naive trended weakly, memory not at all.

The sample was cord blood. The clonotype was recovered from a newborn girl in good health.

CDR3 in DNA: TGTGCCACCAGCAGGGATTCCACAACAACAGATACGCAGTATTTT. Its translation is CATSRDSTTTDTQYF. The rearrangement joins TRBV15 to TRBJ2-3; no clear D. The ends were cut back, 3 bases at V and 3 bases at J, with 13 bases in the middle. This CDR3 spans 15 amino acids. CDR1 is LNHNV, CDR2 YYDKDF, per germline (reference sequence).